The rows below give T cell receptor beta chains drawn from one sample of a study of response to subunit inactivated influenza vaccine. TCRdb re-called the RT-PCR reads with MiXCR, one entry per CDR3 protein. Of 450,000 to 600,000 distinct CDR3 sequences listed, approximately 15% were seen once; the top ten hold less than 4%. Sample: CD4+ T cells sorted from PBMCs, taken less than 30 months after vaccination. Receptor source: a man aged 45 to 75 who received an inactivated influenza vaccine. The CDR3 runs from the conserved cysteine through the conserved F or W. Each record gives: V gene, D gene, J gene, clone size, CDR3 DNA, CDR3 protein. A D gene is named only where the DNA matches it firmly. Rows may omit the clone size; those that give it use once, few, many or a size class.

TRBV12-3/TRBV12-4	TRBD1	TRBJ1-1	.	TGTGCCAGCACCAAAGGACAGGGGGCGGAAGCTTTCTTT	CASTKGQGAEAFF
TRBV20-1	.	TRBJ1-1	few	TGCAGTGCTAGTGATAGCCAGGGGAACACTGAAGCTTTCTTT	CSASDSQGNTEAFF
TRBV24-1	.	TRBJ1-2	.	TGTGCCACCAGTGATCCGATCTATGGCTACACCTTC	CATSDPIYGYTF
TRBV20-1	.	TRBJ1-1	.	TGCAGTGCTAGATTGGGTTTTACGCGGGCGGACACTGAAGCTTTCTTT	CSARLGFTRADTEAFF
TRBV18	TRBD1	TRBJ1-5	.	TGTGCCAGCTCTCCCGGGACAGCCACTACCTTTCTCAATCAGCCCCAGCATTTT	CASSPGTATTFLNQPQHF
TRBV6-2/TRBV6-3	.	TRBJ1-1	.	TGTGCCAGCAGTTACCAAAGACAGGCGGGTTATACTGAAGCTTTCTTT	CASSYQRQAGYTEAFF
TRBV10-3	TRBD1	TRBJ1-5	.	TGTGCCATCAGTGAGTCGCTGGACAGGGGTCCTCGCAATCAGCCCCAGCATTTT	CAISESLDRGPRNQPQHF
TRBV29-1	.	TRBJ1-1	few	TGCAGCGTTGGGTGGGACACCAAGACTGAAGCTTTCTTT	CSVGWDTKTEAFF
TRBV25-1	.	TRBJ1-3	.	TGTGCCAGCAGTGAAAGAAGGGGAGGAAACACCATATATTTT	CASSERRGGNTIYF
TRBV5-6	.	TRBJ2-3	many	TGTGCCAGCAGCTTTAAGGACGGAGGACTGTCCACAGATACGCAGTATTTT	CASSFKDGGLSTDTQYF
TRBV6-4	.	TRBJ2-5	.	TGTGCCAGCAGTGACTCGATTAAAAAGGGGCGGAGGGAGACCCAGTACTTC	CASSDSIKKGRRETQYF
TRBV5-1	TRBD2	TRBJ2-1	.	TGCGCCAGCAGCTTGGGTGCGGGACTAGCGGGAGTTGGGCAGTTCTTC	CASSLGAGLAGVGQFF
TRBV27	TRBD2	TRBJ2-3	.	TGTGCCAGCAGCTACGAACGGACTAGCGGGGGAACAGATACGCAGTATTTT	CASSYERTSGGTDTQYF
TRBV20-1	TRBD1	TRBJ2-7	.	TGCAGTGCGCTTAACCCCAGGACAGGGACCTCCTACGAGCAGTACTTC	CSALNPRTGTSYEQYF
TRBV20-1	.	TRBJ2-7	few	TGCAGTGCTAGAGAGATAAATAAGGGGTTCTCCTACGAGCAGTACTTC	CSAREINKGFSYEQYF
TRBV28	TRBD1	TRBJ2-5	few	TGTGCCAGCAGCCAGGGAACAGGGGGAGAGACCCAGTACTTC	CASSQGTGGETQYF
TRBV2	.	TRBJ1-6	few	TGTGCCAGCAGTGAAGCGCTTCTGACAGGCTCAAATAATTCACCCCTCCACTTT	CASSEALLTGSNNSPLHF
TRBV12-3/TRBV12-4	.	TRBJ2-6	.	TGTGCCAGCAGTTTAGAGCCCAACGTCCTGACTTTC	CASSLEPNVLTF
TRBV29-1	TRBD1	TRBJ2-5	few	TGCAGCACCAGACAGGGGACAATACAAGAGACCCAGTACTTC	CSTRQGTIQETQYF
TRBV30	.	TRBJ2-7	.	TGTGCCTGGAGTCAGGGATACGAGCAGTACTTC	CAWSQGYEQYF